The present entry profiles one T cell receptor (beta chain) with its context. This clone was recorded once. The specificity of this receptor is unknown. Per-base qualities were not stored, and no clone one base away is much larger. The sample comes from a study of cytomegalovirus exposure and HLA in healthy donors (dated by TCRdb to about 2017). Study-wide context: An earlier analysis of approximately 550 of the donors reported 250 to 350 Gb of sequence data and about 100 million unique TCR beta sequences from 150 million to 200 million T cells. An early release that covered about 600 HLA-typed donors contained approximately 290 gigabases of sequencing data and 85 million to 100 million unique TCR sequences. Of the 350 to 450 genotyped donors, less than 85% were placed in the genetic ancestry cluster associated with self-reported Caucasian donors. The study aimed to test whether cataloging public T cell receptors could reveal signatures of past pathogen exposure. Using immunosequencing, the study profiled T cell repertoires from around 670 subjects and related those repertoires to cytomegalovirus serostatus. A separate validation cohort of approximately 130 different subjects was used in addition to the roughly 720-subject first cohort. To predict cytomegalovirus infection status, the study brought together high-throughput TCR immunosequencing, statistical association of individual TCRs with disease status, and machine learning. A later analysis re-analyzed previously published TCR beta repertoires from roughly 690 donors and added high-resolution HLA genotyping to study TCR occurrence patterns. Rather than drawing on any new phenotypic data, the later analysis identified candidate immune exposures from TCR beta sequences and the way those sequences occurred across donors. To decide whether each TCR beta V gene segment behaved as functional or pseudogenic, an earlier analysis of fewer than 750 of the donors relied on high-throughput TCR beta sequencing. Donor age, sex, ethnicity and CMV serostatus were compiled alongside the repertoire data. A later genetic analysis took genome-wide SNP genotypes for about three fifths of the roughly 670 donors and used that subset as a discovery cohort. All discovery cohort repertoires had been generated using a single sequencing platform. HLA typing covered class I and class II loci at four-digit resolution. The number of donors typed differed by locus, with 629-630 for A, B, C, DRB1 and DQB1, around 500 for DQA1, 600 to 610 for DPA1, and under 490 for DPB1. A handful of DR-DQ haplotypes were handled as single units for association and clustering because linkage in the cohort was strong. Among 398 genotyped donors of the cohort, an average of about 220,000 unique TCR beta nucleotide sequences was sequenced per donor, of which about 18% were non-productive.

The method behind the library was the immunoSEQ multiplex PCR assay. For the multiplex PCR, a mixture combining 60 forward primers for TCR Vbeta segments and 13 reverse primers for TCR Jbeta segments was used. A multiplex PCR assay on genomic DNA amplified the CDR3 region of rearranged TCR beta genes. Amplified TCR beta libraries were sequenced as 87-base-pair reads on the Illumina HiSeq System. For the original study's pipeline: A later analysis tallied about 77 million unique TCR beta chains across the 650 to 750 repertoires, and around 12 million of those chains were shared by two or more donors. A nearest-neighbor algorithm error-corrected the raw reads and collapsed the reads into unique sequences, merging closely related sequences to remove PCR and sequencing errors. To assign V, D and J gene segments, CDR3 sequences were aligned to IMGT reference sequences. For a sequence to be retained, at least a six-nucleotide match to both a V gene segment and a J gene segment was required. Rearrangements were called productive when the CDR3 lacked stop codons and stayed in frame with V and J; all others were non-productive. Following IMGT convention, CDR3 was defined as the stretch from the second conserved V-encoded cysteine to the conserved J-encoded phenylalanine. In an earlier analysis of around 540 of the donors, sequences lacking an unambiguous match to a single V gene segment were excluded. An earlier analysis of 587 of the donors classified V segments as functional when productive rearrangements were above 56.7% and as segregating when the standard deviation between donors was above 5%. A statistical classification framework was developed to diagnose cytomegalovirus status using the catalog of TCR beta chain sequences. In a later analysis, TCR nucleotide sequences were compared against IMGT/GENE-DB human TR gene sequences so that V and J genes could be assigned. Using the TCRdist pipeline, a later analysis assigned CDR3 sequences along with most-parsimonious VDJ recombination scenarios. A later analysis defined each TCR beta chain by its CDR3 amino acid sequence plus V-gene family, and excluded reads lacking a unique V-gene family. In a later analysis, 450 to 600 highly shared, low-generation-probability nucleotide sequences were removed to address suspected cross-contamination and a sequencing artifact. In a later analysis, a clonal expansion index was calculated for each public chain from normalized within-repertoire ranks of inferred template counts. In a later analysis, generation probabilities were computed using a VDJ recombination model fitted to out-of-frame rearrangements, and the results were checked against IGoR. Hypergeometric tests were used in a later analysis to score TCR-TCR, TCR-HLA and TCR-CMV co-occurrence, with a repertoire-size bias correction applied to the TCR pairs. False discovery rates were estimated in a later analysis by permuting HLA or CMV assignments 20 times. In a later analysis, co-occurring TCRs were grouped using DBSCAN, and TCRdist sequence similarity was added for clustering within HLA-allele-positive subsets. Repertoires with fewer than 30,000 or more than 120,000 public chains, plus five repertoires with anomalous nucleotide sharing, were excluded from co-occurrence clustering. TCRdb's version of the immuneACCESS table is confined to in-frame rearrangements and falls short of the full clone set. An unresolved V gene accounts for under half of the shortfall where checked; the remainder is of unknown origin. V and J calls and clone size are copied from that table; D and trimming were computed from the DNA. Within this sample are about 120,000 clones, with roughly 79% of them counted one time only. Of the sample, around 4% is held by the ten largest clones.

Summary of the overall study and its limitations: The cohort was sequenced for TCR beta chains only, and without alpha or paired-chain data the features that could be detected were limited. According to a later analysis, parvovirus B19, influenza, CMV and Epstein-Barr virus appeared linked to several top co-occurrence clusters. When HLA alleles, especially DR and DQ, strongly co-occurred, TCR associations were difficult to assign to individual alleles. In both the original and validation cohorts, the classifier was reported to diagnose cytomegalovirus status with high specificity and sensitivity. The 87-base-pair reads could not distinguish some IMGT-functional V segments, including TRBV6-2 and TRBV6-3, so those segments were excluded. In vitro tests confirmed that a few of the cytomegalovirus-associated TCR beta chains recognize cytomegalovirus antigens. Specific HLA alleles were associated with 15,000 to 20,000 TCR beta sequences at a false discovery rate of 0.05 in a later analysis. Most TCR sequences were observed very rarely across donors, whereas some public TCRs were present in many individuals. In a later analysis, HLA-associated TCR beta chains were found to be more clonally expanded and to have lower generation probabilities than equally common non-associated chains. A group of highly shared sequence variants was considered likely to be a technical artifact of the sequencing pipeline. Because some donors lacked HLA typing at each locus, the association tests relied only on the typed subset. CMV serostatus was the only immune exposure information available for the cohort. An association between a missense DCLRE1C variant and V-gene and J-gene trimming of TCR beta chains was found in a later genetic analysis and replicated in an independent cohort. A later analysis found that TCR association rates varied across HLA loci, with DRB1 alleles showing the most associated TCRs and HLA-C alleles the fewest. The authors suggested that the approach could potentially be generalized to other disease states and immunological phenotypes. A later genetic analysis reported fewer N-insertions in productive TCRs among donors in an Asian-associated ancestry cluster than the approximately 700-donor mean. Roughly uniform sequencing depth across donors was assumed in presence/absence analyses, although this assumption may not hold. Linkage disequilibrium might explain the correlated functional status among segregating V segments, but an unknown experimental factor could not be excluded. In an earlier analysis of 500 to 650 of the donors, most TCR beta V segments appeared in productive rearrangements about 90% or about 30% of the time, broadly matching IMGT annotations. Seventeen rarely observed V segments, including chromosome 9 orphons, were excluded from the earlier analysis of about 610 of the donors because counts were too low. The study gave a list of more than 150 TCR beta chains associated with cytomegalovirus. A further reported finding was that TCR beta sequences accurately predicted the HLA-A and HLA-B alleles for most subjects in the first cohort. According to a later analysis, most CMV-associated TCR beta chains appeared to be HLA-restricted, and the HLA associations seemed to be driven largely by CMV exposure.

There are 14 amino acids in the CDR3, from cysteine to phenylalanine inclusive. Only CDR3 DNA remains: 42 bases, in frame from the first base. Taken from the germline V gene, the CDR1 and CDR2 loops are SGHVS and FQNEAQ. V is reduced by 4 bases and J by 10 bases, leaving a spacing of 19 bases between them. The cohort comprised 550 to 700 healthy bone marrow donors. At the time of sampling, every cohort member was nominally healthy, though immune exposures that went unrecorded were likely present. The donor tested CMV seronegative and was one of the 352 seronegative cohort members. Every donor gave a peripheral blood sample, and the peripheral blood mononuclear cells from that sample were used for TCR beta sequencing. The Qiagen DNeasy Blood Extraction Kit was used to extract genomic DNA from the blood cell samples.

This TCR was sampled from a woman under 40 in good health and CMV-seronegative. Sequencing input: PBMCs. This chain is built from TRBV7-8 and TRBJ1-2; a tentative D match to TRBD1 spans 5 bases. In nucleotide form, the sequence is TGTGCCAGCAGCTCCCGGGCAGCGGGGGATATCTACACCTTC. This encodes CASSSRAAGDIYTF.